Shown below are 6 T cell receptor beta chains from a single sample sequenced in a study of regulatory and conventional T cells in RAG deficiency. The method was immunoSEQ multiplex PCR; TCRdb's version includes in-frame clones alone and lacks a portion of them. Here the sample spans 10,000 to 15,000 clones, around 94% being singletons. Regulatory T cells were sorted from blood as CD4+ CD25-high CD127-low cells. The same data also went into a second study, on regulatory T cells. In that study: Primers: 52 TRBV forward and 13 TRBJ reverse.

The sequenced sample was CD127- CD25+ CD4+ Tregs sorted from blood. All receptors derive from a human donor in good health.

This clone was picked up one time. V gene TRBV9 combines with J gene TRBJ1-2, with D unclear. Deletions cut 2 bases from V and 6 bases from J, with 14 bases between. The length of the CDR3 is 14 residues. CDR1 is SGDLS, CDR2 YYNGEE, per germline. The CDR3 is CASSVSGQSHGYTF. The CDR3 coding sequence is TGTGCCAGCAGCGTCTCAGGTCAGTCACATGGCTACACCTTC.

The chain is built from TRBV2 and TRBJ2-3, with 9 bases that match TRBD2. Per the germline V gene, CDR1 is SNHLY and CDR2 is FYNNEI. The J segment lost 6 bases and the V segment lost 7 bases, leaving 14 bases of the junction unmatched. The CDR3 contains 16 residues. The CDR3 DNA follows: TGTGCCAGCAACCCCCTCCTAGCGGGGAACCCCGATACGCAGTATTTT. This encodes CASNPLLAGNPDTQYF. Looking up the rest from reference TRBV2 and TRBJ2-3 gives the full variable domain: EPEVTQTPSHQVTQMGQEVILRCVPISNHLYFYWYRQILGQKVEFLVSFYNNEISEKSEIFDDQFSVERPDGSNFTLKIRSTKLEDSAMYFCASNPLLAGNPDTQYFGPGTRLTVL.

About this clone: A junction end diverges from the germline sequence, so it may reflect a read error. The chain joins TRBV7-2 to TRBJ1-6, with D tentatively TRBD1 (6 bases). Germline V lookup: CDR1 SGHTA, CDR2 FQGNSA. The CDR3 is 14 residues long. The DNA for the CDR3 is TGTGCCAGCAGCGCCGTTGGGGGCAGTTCACCCCCCCACTTT. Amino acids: CASSAVGGSSPPHF.

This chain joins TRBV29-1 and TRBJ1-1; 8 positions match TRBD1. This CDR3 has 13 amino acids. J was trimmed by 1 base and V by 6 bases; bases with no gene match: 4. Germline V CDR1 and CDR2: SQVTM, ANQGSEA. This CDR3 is CSVGTGANTEAFF. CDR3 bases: TGCAGCGTGGGGACAGGAGCGAACACTGAAGCTTTCTTT.

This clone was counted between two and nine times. CDR3 DNA: TGTGCCATCAGTGGGACAGGGGACAGGTCACCCCTCCACTTT. Protein: CAISGTGDRSPLHF. This sequence joins TRBV10-3 and TRBJ1-6; 9 positions agree with TRBD1. This CDR3 spans 14 amino acids. Trimming cost V 4 bases and J 10 bases; bases outside gene matches: 5. Germline assignment: CDR1 ENHRY and CDR2 SYGVKD.

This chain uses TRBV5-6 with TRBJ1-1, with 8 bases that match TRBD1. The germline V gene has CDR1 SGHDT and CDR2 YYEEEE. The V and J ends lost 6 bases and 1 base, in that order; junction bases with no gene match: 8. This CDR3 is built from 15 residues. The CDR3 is CASIPGQGTNTEAFF. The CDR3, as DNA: TGTGCCAGCATCCCCGGACAGGGAACGAACACTGAAGCTTTCTTT.